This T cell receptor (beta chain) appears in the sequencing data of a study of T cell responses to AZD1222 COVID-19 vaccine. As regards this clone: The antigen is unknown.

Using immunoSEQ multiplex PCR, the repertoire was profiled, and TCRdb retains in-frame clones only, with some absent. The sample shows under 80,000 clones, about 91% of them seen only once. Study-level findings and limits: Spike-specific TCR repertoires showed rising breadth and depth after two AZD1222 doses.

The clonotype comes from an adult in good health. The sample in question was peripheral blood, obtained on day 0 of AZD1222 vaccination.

The CDR3 spells CASSQDRANTGELFF. CDR3 in DNA: TGTGCCAGCAGTCAGGACAGAGCGAACACCGGGGAGCTGTTTTTT. The genes are TRBV2 and TRBJ2-2; D is perhaps TRBD1 (6 bases). Trimming stripped 5 bases from V and 0 bases from J, with 10 bases between. This CDR3 has 15 amino acids. Per germline, CDR1 SNHLY and CDR2 FYNNEI.